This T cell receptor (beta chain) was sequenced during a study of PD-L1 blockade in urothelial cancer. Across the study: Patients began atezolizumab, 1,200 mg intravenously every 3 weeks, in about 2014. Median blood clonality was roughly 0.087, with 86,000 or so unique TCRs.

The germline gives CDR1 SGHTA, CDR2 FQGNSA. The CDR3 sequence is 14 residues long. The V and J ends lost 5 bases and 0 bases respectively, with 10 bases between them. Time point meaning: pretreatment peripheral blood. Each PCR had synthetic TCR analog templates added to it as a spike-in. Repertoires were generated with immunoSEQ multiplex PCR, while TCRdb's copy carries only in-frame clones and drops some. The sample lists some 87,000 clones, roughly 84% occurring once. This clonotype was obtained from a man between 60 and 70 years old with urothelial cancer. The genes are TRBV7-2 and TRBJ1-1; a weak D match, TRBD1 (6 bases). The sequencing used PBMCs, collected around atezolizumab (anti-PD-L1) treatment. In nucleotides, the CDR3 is TGTGCCAGCAGCGTTACAGGGTTGAACACTGAAGCTTTCTTT. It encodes CASSVTGLNTEAFF.